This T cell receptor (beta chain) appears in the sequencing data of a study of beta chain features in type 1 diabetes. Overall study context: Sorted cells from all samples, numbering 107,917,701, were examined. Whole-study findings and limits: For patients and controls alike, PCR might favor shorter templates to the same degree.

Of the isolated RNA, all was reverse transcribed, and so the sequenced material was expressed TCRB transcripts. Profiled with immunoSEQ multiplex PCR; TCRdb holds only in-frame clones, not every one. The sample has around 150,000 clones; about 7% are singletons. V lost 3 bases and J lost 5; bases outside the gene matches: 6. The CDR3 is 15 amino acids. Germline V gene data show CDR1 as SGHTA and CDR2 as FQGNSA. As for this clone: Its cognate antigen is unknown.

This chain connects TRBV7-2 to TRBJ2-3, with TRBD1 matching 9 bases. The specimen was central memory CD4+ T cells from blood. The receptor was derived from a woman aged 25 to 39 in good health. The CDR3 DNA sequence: TGTGCCAGCAGCTTCATACAGGGGGCTTTAGATACGCAGTATTTT. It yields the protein CASSFIQGALDTQYF. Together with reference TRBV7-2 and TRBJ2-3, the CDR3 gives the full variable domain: GAGVSQSPSNKVTEKGKDVELRCDPISGHTALYWYRQSLGQGLEFLIYFQGNSAPDKSGLPSDRFSAERTGGSVSTLTIQRTQQEDSAVYLCASSFIQGALDTQYFGPGTRLTVL.